This entry lists 21 T cell receptor beta chains sequenced from one sample in a study of graft-versus-host responses after intestinal transplantation. Both intraepithelial and lamina propria lymphocytes were released by processing graft tissue. Generated by immunoSEQ multiplex PCR, the TCRdb table keeps only in-frame clones and is missing some. This table has roughly 3,200 clones, roughly 83% appearing once. The material was ileum tissue, obtained roughly 18 and 21 days after intestinal transplantation. The receptors derive from a human patient who received an intestinal transplant, so some T cells may come from the graft donor.

This clone was seen only a few times. The genes are TRBV9 and TRBJ1-2; maybe TRBD1 (6 bases). Germline V gene data show CDR1 as SGDLS and CDR2 as YYNGEE. The V end was cut by 0 bases, the J end by 5 bases, with 23 bases between. The CDR3 covers 18 residues. Here the CDR3 reads CASSVEGGPISSRYGYTF. As DNA, the CDR3 is TGTGCCAGCAGCGTAGAAGGGGGACCCATTTCGAGTCGGTATGGCTACACCTTC.

The chain employs TRBV19 and TRBJ1-2; 7 bases map to TRBD1. Germline CDR1 and CDR2: LNHDA and SQIVND (reference sequence). CDR3 length: 17 amino acids. Trimming removed 1 base from V and 4 bases from J; junction bases left unmatched: 12. This chain's CDR3 is CASSIGVGQALLYGYTF. The CDR3 coding sequence is TGTGCCAGTAGTATAGGTGTCGGACAGGCCTTACTCTATGGCTACACCTTC.

The V and J genes are TRBV6-5 and TRBJ2-1; 8 bases are shared with TRBD2. Germline CDR1 reads MNHEY; CDR2 reads SVGAGI. With V trimmed by 7 bases and J by 6 bases, 11 bases remained unmatched. There are 15 residues in the CDR3. CDR3 sequence: CASKFTGGPINEQFF. The CDR3, as DNA: TGTGCCAGCAAATTCACGGGGGGGCCCATCAATGAGCAGTTCTTC.

The rearrangement links TRBV30 to TRBJ1-6, with unresolved D. The V and J ends lost 0 bases and 2 bases respectively, with 8 bases between them. CDR3 size: 15 residues. Germline V gene data show CDR1 as GTSNPN and CDR2 as SVGIG (reference sequence). In nucleotides, the CDR3 is TGTGCCTGGAGTGTGTTCCTCACCTATAATTCACCCCTCCACTTT. Protein: CAWSVFLTYNSPLHF.

This chain joins TRBV13 and TRBJ1-1; 11 nucleotides align to TRBD1. This CDR3 region has 18 residues. Germline trimming cut 1 base from V and 0 bases from J; bases unmatched to any gene: 7. Per germline, CDR1 PRHDT and CDR2 FYEKMQ (reference sequence). The CDR3 coding sequence is TGTGCCAGCAGCTTAGAAGGGGACAGGGGGGCCATGAACACTGAAGCTTTCTTT. Translated: CASSLEGDRGAMNTEAFF.

This clone was observed once. The chain combines TRBV7-9 with TRBJ1-5; a possible D gene is TRBD1 (5 bases). Germline V gene sequence: CDR1 SEHNR, CDR2 FQNEAQ (reference sequence). The CDR3 sequence is 12 residues long. V gave up 4 bases and J gave up 11 bases, with 12 bases separating them. CDR3 region: CASSWTGTAQHF. The DNA for the CDR3 is TGTGCCAGCAGCTGGACCGGGACGGCCCAGCATTTT.

This chain joins TRBV29-1 and TRBJ2-2; tentatively, D is TRBD2 (5 bases). The CDR3 length is 12 residues. Trimming took off 4 bases at V and 5 bases at J, with 8 bases between the two ends. CDR1 SQVTM and CDR2 ANQGSEA come from the germline V gene. CDR3 sequence: CSVVEGTGELFF. The CDR3 DNA is TGCAGCGTTGTAGAGGGAACCGGGGAGCTGTTTTTT.

This clone was picked up a small number of times. This sample also contains other DNA sequences that code for the same CDR3. The rearrangement joins TRBV6-5 to TRBJ2-1; 11 bases agree with TRBD2. The trim removed 5 bases at V and 5 bases at J, leaving 5 bases unmatched. This CDR3 has 15 residues. Germline V lookup: CDR1 MNHEY, CDR2 SVGAGI. The CDR3 sequence: CASSPSGGPNNEQFF. In nucleotides, the CDR3 is TGTGCCAGCAGTCCTAGCGGGGGGCCTAACAATGAGCAGTTCTTC.

The table lists this clone with a count of one. The J gene is TRBJ1-2, the V gene TRBV25-1, with 11 bases matching TRBD1. This CDR3 is 17 amino acids long. V lost 0 bases, J lost 1 base, and 4 bases stayed unmatched. CDR1 is MGHDK and CDR2 is SYGVNS in the germline V gene. This chain's CDR3 is CASSEYPGTGGNYGYTF. Written as DNA, the CDR3 is TGTGCCAGCAGTGAATACCCCGGGACAGGGGGTAACTATGGCTACACCTTC.

The sample holds one count of this clone. The chain has TRBV29-1 and TRBJ1-2, with 9 bases identical to TRBD1. CDR3 length: 15 residues. The germline V gene has CDR1 SQVTM and CDR2 ANQGSEA. CDR3 in DNA: TGCAGACCGGGGACAGGGAGTGAGGGGGACTATGGCTACACCTTC. It encodes CRPGTGSEGDYGYTF. Drawing the rest from reference TRBV29-1 and TRBJ1-2, the complete variable domain is SAVISQKPSRDICQRGTSLTIQCQVDSQVTMMFWYRQQPGQSLTLIATANQGSEATYESGFVIDKFPISRPNLTFSTLTVSNMSPEDSSIYLCRPGTGSEGDYGYTFGSGTRLTVV.

The chain is built from TRBV19 and TRBJ1-1; D gene ambiguous. Trimming shortened V by 2 bases and J by 2 bases, and 6 bases separated the two germline ends. The germline gives CDR1 LNHDA, CDR2 SQIVND (reference sequence). This CDR3 comprises 13 residues. Here the CDR3 DNA reads TGTGCCAGTAGTATAACGGGAAACACTGAAGCTTTCTTT. This translates into CASSITGNTEAFF. Drawing the rest from reference TRBV19 and TRBJ1-1, the complete variable domain is DGGITQSPKYLFRKEGQNVTLSCEQNLNHDAMYWYRQDPGQGLRLIYYSQIVNDFQKGDIAEGYSVSREKKESFPLTVTSAQKNPTAFYLCASSITGNTEAFFGQGTRLTVV.

This sequence joins TRBV7-9 and TRBJ2-7, with TRBD1 identical over 9 bases. The CDR3 is 13 amino acids. J gave up 6 bases and V 5 bases, and 5 bases lay outside the gene matches. Per the germline V gene, CDR1 is SEHNR and CDR2 is FQNEAQ (reference sequence). CDR3 in amino acids: CASSPRQGGEQYF. The CDR3 DNA sequence: TGTGCCAGCAGCCCTAGACAGGGGGGCGAGCAGTACTTC.

The chain combines TRBV5-1 with TRBJ2-5; D is undetermined. V was clipped by 4 bases and J by 1 base, with 11 bases between them. Germline CDR1 reads SGHRS; CDR2 reads YFSETQ. This CDR3 is 14 amino acids long. The CDR3 coding sequence is TGCGCCAGCAGCCTAGTGAGCGTCCAAGAGACCCAGTACTTC. It encodes CASSLVSVQETQYF.

The DNA for the CDR3 is TGCGCCAGCTCCGAGGACGCAGGGGCAACTGAAGCTTTCTTT. Protein sequence: CASSEDAGATEAFF. The V call is TRBV10-2, the J call TRBJ1-1, with a weak D call TRBD1 (6 bases). CDR1 and CDR2 (germline): WSHSY, SAAADI. Trimming took 8 bases from V and 5 from J, leaving 18 bases between them. The CDR3 totals 14 residues.

The chain couples TRBV20-1 to TRBJ2-7; no definite D call. The CDR3 spans 11 residues. Germline V gene lookup returns CDR1 DFQATT and CDR2 SNEGSKA (reference sequence). V lost 0 bases to trimming and J lost 3 bases, with 3 bases between them. In DNA form, the CDR3 reads TGCAGTGCTAGAGACAGCTACGAGCAGTACTTC. Protein sequence: CSARDSYEQYF.

This clone was seen a few times. The CDR3 DNA reads TGTGCCAGCAGCTTAGAAGGGGGGAACTACGAGCAGTACTTC. This sequence encodes CASSLEGGNYEQYF. The V call is TRBV11-2, the J call TRBJ2-7, with D tentatively TRBD1 or TRBD2 (6 bases each). Germline V lookup: CDR1 SGHAT, CDR2 FQNNGV. V lost 0 bases, J lost 3 bases, and 9 bases lay in between. The CDR3 has 14 amino acids. The full variable domain, in which reference TRBV11-2 and TRBJ2-7 provide the parts outside the CDR3, is EAGVAQSPRYKIIEKRQSVAFWCNPISGHATLYWYQQILGQGPKLLIQFQNNGVVDDSQLPKDRFSAERLKGVDSTLKIQPAKLEDSAVYLCASSLEGGNYEQYFGPGTRLTVT.

The chain carries TRBV28 and TRBJ2-5; 7 bases are shared with TRBD2. Germline CDR1 reads MDHEN; CDR2 reads SYDVKM. This CDR3 contains 17 residues. The ends lost 5 bases at V and 5 bases at J; junction bases unmatched: 17. CDR3 bases: TGTGCCAGCAGTGCCGCGATCGGGGGGTTGATGCCTGAGACCCAGTACTTC. Translated, it gives CASSAAIGGLMPETQYF.

The gene calls are TRBV28 and TRBJ2-2; TRBD2 might be the D (7 bases). Germline V gene lookup returns CDR1 MDHEN and CDR2 SYDVKM. V shed 3 bases and J shed 1 base, with 12 bases lying between them. This CDR3 is built from 16 residues. In DNA, the CDR3 is TGTGCCAGCAGTTTCGGCGGGGGCCTGAACACCGGGGAGCTGTTTTTT. Amino acid sequence: CASSFGGGLNTGELFF.

This rearrangement joins TRBV18 to TRBJ1-1; D is possibly TRBD1 (6 bases). Trimming stripped 3 bases from V and 3 bases from J, with 11 bases between. CDR1 KGHSH and CDR2 LQKENI come from the germline V gene. The CDR3 has 14 amino acids. This CDR3 is CASSPLQGYTEAFF. The CDR3, as DNA: TGTGCCAGCTCACCCTTACAGGGATACACTGAAGCTTTCTTT.

The chain is built from TRBV10-3 and TRBJ2-7; 8 nucleotides agree with TRBD1. The CDR3 sequence is 15 residues long. Looked up from germline, CDR1 is ENHRY and CDR2 is SYGVKD. V was pared by 10 bases and J by 2 bases, with 13 bases of the junction left unmatched. CDR3: CATRSTQGETYEQYF. DNA of the CDR3: TGTGCCACCCGATCGACACAGGGGGAGACCTACGAGCAGTACTTC.

V is TRBV7-9 and J is TRBJ2-7; D ambiguous. Trimming cost V 4 bases and J 9 bases, with 19 bases left between them. The CDR3 extends over 14 amino acids. Germline lookup yields CDR1 SEHNR and CDR2 FQNEAQ (reference sequence). CDR3 loop: CASSSADSYEGQYF. DNA for the CDR3: TGTGCCAGCAGCTCCGCCGACTCCTACGAAGGGCAGTACTTC.